These 30 T cell receptor beta chains were sequenced from one sample in a study of beta chain features in type 1 diabetes (dated by TCRdb to 2016 to 2019). What these receptors recognize is not known. The full study reports these points: Type 1 diabetes patients showed a moderate but significant shortening of TCRB CDR3 length in all four CD4+ subsets.

Library preparation was by the immunoSEQ multiplex PCR assay. The entire isolated RNA was reverse transcribed using the High Capacity cDNA Reverse Transcription Kit, and thus expressed TCRB transcripts were sequenced. In its TCRdb copy, this immuneACCESS table keeps in-frame sequences only and misses some clones. Where compared with another copy, unresolved V genes explain less than half of these, and the others have no known cause. The sample contains roughly 180,000 clones, approximately 8.4% of them found a single time. Under 0.55% of the sample goes to the ten largest clones. Sequencing used central memory CD4+ T cells from blood. All receptors derive from a man between 18 and 29 years old with type 1 diabetes.

Comments on this clone: The identical CDR3 is also encoded by other nucleotide sequences in the sample. This chain connects TRBV30 to TRBJ2-7, with unresolved D. The ends were cut back, 0 bases at V and 4 bases at J, with 4 bases in the middle. This CDR3 contains 11 residues. Germline V lookup: CDR1 GTSNPN, CDR2 SVGIG (reference sequence). This CDR3 reads CAWSVRYEQYF. The CDR3 DNA reads as TGTGCCTGGAGTGTTCGTTACGAGCAGTACTTC. Together with reference TRBV30 and TRBJ2-7, the CDR3 gives the full variable domain: SQTIHQWPATLVQPVGSPLSLECTVEGTSNPNLYWYRQAAGRGLQLLFYSVGIGQISSEVPQNLSASRPQDRQFILSSKKLLLSDSGFYLCAWSVRYEQYFGPGTRLTVT.

The chain is built from TRBV27 and TRBJ1-1; maybe TRBD1 (5 bases). This CDR3 spans 15 amino acids. The V and J ends lost 5 bases and 2 bases respectively, with 15 bases between them. Germline V gives CDR1 MNHEY, CDR2 SMNVEV (reference sequence). CDR3 residues: CASSPSWGANTEAFF. The CDR3 nucleotides read TGTGCCAGCAGTCCCTCATGGGGCGCTAACACTGAAGCTTTCTTT.

This clone has only a few counts. This chain uses TRBV14 with TRBJ2-6; TRBD1 aligns across 7 bases. The germline gives CDR1 SGHDN, CDR2 FVKESK. V was clipped by 1 base and J by 0 bases; unmatched bases: 6. The CDR3 covers 18 residues. In DNA form, the CDR3 reads TGTGCCAGCAGCCAAGGACCGGGACAGCCCTCTGGGGCCAACGTCCTGACTTTC. This codes for CASSQGPGQPSGANVLTF.

This clone was counted between two and nine times. The V and J genes are TRBV21-1 and TRBJ2-1; the table's D call of TRBD2 was not tested on the DNA. TRBV21-1 is marked as a pseudogene. The CDR3 length is 18 residues. CDR3 DNA sequence: TGTGCCAGCAAAGGGGGGGCAGGTCCCCAAATTTGGTACAATGAGCAGTTCTTC. The encoded protein is CASKGGAGPQIWYNEQFF.

The chain couples TRBV7-9 to TRBJ2-1; D is perhaps TRBD2 (6 bases). The V and J ends lost 8 bases and 6 bases respectively, with 17 bases between them. Germline assignment: CDR1 SEHNR and CDR2 FQNEAQ (reference sequence). This CDR3 is 14 amino acids long. CDR3 DNA sequence: TGTGCCAGCGCAGACGGGGACTTTGGCAATGAGCAGTTCTTC. It codes for CASADGDFGNEQFF. Filled out from reference TRBV7-9 and TRBJ2-1, the complete variable domain reads DTGVSQNPRHKITKRGQNVTFRCDPISEHNRLYWYRQTLGQGPEFLTYFQNEAQLEKSRLLSDRFSAERPKGSFSTLEIQRTEQGDSAMYLCASADGDFGNEQFFGPGTRLTVL.

The gene calls are TRBV6-5 and TRBJ2-7, with a weak D call TRBD1 (5 bases). Germline loops: CDR1 MNHEY, CDR2 SVGAGI. V lost 7 bases and J lost 1, with 14 bases in between. The CDR3 has 14 amino acids. This CDR3 is CASMQTGRSYEQYF. CDR3 sequence (DNA): TGTGCCAGCATGCAAACAGGTCGGTCCTACGAGCAGTACTTC.

This clone was observed a few times. The V and J genes are TRBV6-5 and TRBJ2-5; unclear D gene. Germline V gene lookup returns CDR1 MNHEY and CDR2 SVGAGI. Trimming left V 6 bases short and J 5 bases short, with 13 bases between. The CDR3 consists of 13 residues. The CDR3 spells CASSLTSRETQYF. The CDR3 DNA reads as TGTGCCAGCAGCCTTACCTCTAGGGAGACCCAGTACTTC.

The V gene is TRBV7-9, the J gene TRBJ2-6, with D tentatively TRBD2 (6 bases). In germline, CDR1 is SEHNR, CDR2 FQNEAQ (reference sequence). The V gene lost 6 bases and the J gene lost 0 bases, with 9 bases spanning the gap. The CDR3 runs 15 residues. CDR3 nucleotide sequence: TGTGCCAGCAGGGCGGGGCCCTCTGGGGCCAACGTCCTGACTTTC. It translates to CASRAGPSGANVLTF.

This clone was counted only a few times. The V and J genes are TRBV5-4 and TRBJ2-7, with TRBD1 identical over 8 bases. CDR3 size: 15 residues. V trimming: 1 base; J trimming: 4 bases; junction bases outside the gene matches: 7. Germline-derived CDR1 and CDR2 are SGHNT and YYREEE (reference sequence). CDR3 in amino acids: CASSLFSQGAYEQYF. Here the CDR3 DNA reads TGTGCCAGCAGCTTGTTTAGTCAGGGGGCTTACGAGCAGTACTTC.

The table lists this clone with a few counts. This chain joins TRBV6-5 and TRBJ1-4; D call uncertain. Germline assignment: CDR1 MNHEY and CDR2 SVGAGI. This CDR3 has 12 amino acids. V was trimmed by 6 bases and J by 7 bases, leaving 9 bases between them. The DNA for the CDR3 is TGTGCCAGCAGCAGAGGGTCTGAAAAACTGTTTTTT. This sequence encodes CASSRGSEKLFF.

This clone was counted only a few times. The rearrangement uses TRBV18 and TRBJ2-5, with a tentative D call TRBD1 (7 bases). The CDR3 consists of 15 residues. Between the trimmed V and J ends, which lost 3 bases and 4 bases, there was a span of 15 bases. The V gene's germline CDR1 is KGHSH and CDR2 LQKENI. The chain's CDR3 is CASSPLAGGRETQYF. As DNA, the CDR3 is TGTGCCAGCTCACCGTTGGCAGGGGGGAGAGAGACCCAGTACTTC.

The chain carries TRBV7-2 and TRBJ1-3, with D uncertain. Germline V gives CDR1 SGHTA, CDR2 FQGNSA. This CDR3 comprises 13 residues. V was shortened by 5 bases and J by 4 bases, with 9 bases between the two germline ends. The CDR3 nucleotides read TGTGCCAGCAGCCCCTCTGTCGGAAACACCATATATTTT. Amino acid sequence: CASSPSVGNTIYF.

J is TRBJ2-4 and V is TRBV28; TRBD2 aligns across 8 bases. J lost 7 bases, V lost 6 bases, and 11 bases had no gene match. Looked up from germline, CDR1 is MDHEN and CDR2 is SYDVKM. The length of the CDR3 is 15 residues. CDR3 coding DNA: TGTGCCAGCAGCTACACTAGCGGCCTGTTGAACATTCAGTACTTC. Its protein product is CASSYTSGLLNIQYF.

This clone appeared a few times. The J gene is TRBJ2-3, the V gene TRBV4-3; 10 bases line up with TRBD2. This CDR3 is built from 16 residues. V shed 1 base and J 6 bases; nucleotides not matched to a gene: 7. Germline V gene lookup returns CDR1 LGHNA and CDR2 YSLEER. CDR3 loop: CASSQVFSGGADTQYF. As DNA, the CDR3 is TGCGCCAGCAGCCAAGTCTTCAGCGGGGGGGCGGATACGCAGTATTTT.

This clone came up a few times. This chain joins TRBV28 and TRBJ1-3; 9 positions agree with TRBD1. Germline lookup yields CDR1 MDHEN and CDR2 SYDVKM. The CDR3 totals 13 residues. Trimming removed 6 bases from V and 5 bases from J; junction bases left unmatched: 2. This CDR3 is CASRGQGRNTIYF. Written as DNA, the CDR3 is TGTGCCAGCAGGGGACAGGGTAGAAACACCATATATTTT. Complete variable domain (other parts from reference TRBV28 and TRBJ1-3): DVKVTQSSRYLVKRTGEKVFLECVQDMDHENMFWYRQDPGLGLRLIYFSYDVKMKEKGDIPEGYSVSREKKERFSLILESASTNQTSMYLCASRGQGRNTIYFGEGSWLTVV.

In its sample, this clone was seen a few times. The gene calls are TRBV30 and TRBJ1-4; possible D gene TRBD1, 5 bases. The germline CDR1 and CDR2 sequences are GTSNPN and SVGIG (reference sequence). The CDR3 length is 16 residues. The ends were cut back, 2 bases at V and 8 bases at J, with 21 bases in the middle. DNA for the CDR3: TGTGCCTGGAGTCTGCGGCTGGGGGGTTTTTACGAAAAACTGTTTTTT. Residues: CAWSLRLGGFYEKLFF.

This clone was detected a few times. The chain joins TRBV29-1 to TRBJ2-5; weak D call: TRBD1 (6 bases). The CDR3 is made up of 14 amino acids. The germline V and J ends were trimmed by 3 bases and 4 bases, with 15 bases remaining between them. Germline V gene sequence: CDR1 SQVTM, CDR2 ANQGSEA. The CDR3 spells CSVDGGQQPETQYF. For the CDR3, the DNA is TGCAGCGTTGATGGGGGCCAACAGCCAGAGACCCAGTACTTC.

This clone has more than one count but fewer than ten. V gene TRBV7-8 combines with J gene TRBJ1-5, with D tentatively TRBD1 (6 bases). Between the trimmed V and J ends, which lost 1 base and 4 bases, there was a span of 14 bases. The CDR3 is 16 amino acids. From germline, CDR1 is SGHVS and CDR2 FQNEAQ. The CDR3 coding sequence is TGTGCCAGCAGCTTAGGATCCGGGACACAAAATCAGCCCCAGCATTTT. Translation: CASSLGSGTQNQPQHF.

This clone was seen more than once but under ten times. The chain joins TRBV7-2 to TRBJ2-5; 10 bases match TRBD2. Germline CDR1 SGHTA, CDR2 FQGNSA. This CDR3 has 16 residues. Germline trimming cut 0 bases from V and 6 bases from J; bases unmatched to any gene: 7. The CDR3, as DNA: TGTGCCAGCAGCTTAGCGGGGAGCGGGGGGGCAAAGACCCAGTACTTC. Its protein is CASSLAGSGGAKTQYF.

This clone has just a few counts. Distinct nucleotide sequences in the sample also encode this CDR3. The CDR3 DNA follows: TGCGCCAGCAGCTTGGCCGGCAGGGAGGACAATGAGCAGTTCTTC. This sequence encodes CASSLAGREDNEQFF. The chain carries TRBV5-1 and TRBJ2-1, with a possible D match to TRBD2 (6 bases). V was cut by 0 bases and J by 5 bases, with 12 bases left in between. The CDR3 consists of 15 residues. Germline assignment: CDR1 SGHRS and CDR2 YFSETQ.

The table lists this clone with a few counts. The chain couples TRBV5-1 to TRBJ2-1; 7 bases align to TRBD2. The CDR3 spans 14 residues. J gave up 9 bases and V 4 bases, and 10 bases lay outside the gene matches. Looked up from germline, CDR1 is SGHRS and CDR2 is YFSETQ. Here the CDR3 reads CASSGVAGVIEQFF. The CDR3, as DNA: TGCGCCAGCAGCGGGGTGGCGGGAGTTATTGAGCAGTTCTTC.

The rearrangement links TRBV9 to TRBJ2-3, with 9 bases identical to TRBD1. V lost 1 base, J lost 4 bases, and 7 bases stayed unmatched. The CDR3 sequence is 16 residues long. Germline V gives CDR1 SGDLS, CDR2 YYNGEE. CDR3: CASSVRPGQGSDTQYF. The CDR3 nucleotides read TGTGCCAGCAGCGTACGACCGGGACAGGGATCAGATACGCAGTATTTT.

The chain employs TRBV28 and TRBJ2-4; 7 nucleotides match TRBD2. V shed 6 bases, J shed 3 bases, and the junction held 14 bases outside the gene matches. In germline, CDR1 is MDHEN, CDR2 SYDVKM. There are 17 residues in the CDR3. The CDR3 is CASRTRGIVAGKNIQYF. The CDR3 DNA reads TGTGCCAGCAGGACAAGGGGCATAGTAGCGGGCAAAAACATTCAGTACTTC.

This clone occurred a few times. The chain employs TRBV9 and TRBJ1-4; 8 bases align to TRBD1. Germline V gene lookup returns CDR1 SGDLS and CDR2 YYNGEE. The V and J ends lost 4 bases and 6 bases, in that order; junction bases with no gene match: 5. The CDR3 is made up of 14 amino acids. This CDR3 is CASSRDRWDEKLFF. The CDR3 DNA sequence: TGTGCCAGCAGCCGGGACAGGTGGGATGAAAAACTGTTTTTT.

This clone has a handful of counts. The rearrangement uses TRBV5-4 and TRBJ1-1, with TRBD1 identical over 8 bases. This CDR3 contains 14 residues. Per the germline V gene, CDR1 is SGHNT and CDR2 is YYREEE (reference sequence). V was pared by 3 bases and J by 1 base, with 2 bases of the junction left unmatched. This chain's CDR3 is CASSSGQGNTEAFF. The CDR3 DNA sequence: TGTGCCAGCAGCTCCGGACAGGGGAACACTGAAGCTTTCTTT.

The sample holds a few counts of this clone. The chain couples TRBV5-1 to TRBJ2-7; 8 bases match TRBD1. With 4 bases clipped from V and 1 base from J, the junction kept 7 bases outside the gene matches. The CDR3 totals 15 residues. Per the germline V gene, CDR1 is SGHRS and CDR2 is YFSETQ. The CDR3 nucleotides are TGCGCCAGCAGCCTCGGACAGGGACATTCCTACGAGCAGTACTTC. It codes for CASSLGQGHSYEQYF.

This clone turned up a few times. The chain employs TRBV7-2 and TRBJ2-1; D unresolved. CDR3 size: 14 residues. V was shortened by 2 bases and J by 1 base, with 6 bases between the two germline ends. Germline-derived CDR1 and CDR2 are SGHTA and FQGNSA. The CDR3 bases are TGTGCCAGCAGCTTAATGGAGTCCTACAATGAGCAGTTCTTC. Translation: CASSLMESYNEQFF.

This chain joins TRBV28 and TRBJ1-4, with D uncertain. The CDR3 is made up of 14 amino acids. The ends were cut back, 5 bases at V and 3 bases at J, with 10 bases in the middle. The germline V gene has CDR1 MDHEN and CDR2 SYDVKM. The CDR3 DNA reads TGTGCCAGCAGTCGCCGGTACCCTAATGAAAAACTGTTTTTT. This sequence encodes CASSRRYPNEKLFF.

This clone was observed a handful of times. CDR3 loop: CASSQDRGQGDTQYF. DNA for the CDR3: TGCGCCAGCAGCCAGGACAGGGGGCAGGGAGATACGCAGTATTTT. The chain recombines TRBV4-3 with TRBJ2-3, with TRBD1 matching over 11 bases. The J segment lost 5 bases and the V segment lost 3 bases, leaving 4 bases of the junction unmatched. Germline CDR1 reads LGHNA; CDR2 reads YSLEER. CDR3 length: 15 residues.

This clone was detected a few times. This chain links TRBV7-9 with TRBJ2-3; TRBD2 agrees at 10 bases. J lost 6 bases, V lost 5 bases, and 8 bases had no gene match. Germline lookup yields CDR1 SEHNR and CDR2 FQNEAQ (reference sequence). There are 15 residues in the CDR3. DNA for the CDR3: TGTGCCAGCAGCCGAGCGGGAGGGCCTGAGGATACGCAGTATTTT. Amino acids: CASSRAGGPEDTQYF.